A single T cell receptor (beta chain) is shown here with its context. No antigen is known for it. The protocol was immunoSEQ multiplex PCR, while the TCRdb copy is restricted to in-frame clones and leaves out a portion. The data hold over 110,000 clones, with around 93% observed a single time. The sample comes from a study of T cell responses to AZD1222 COVID-19 vaccine. At the level of the study: Some second doses came at about 4 weeks and others at about 12 weeks; these were pooled.

General study findings and limits: In a largely white British group with more females than males, clonal diversity was possibly underestimated. Spike-specific TCR depth and breadth grew after two AZD1222 doses. All repertoire sampling was performed exclusively after the peak T cell response.

This receptor was obtained from an adult in good health. The sequencing here drew on peripheral blood, taken on day 0 of AZD1222 vaccination.

CDR3 in amino acids: CASSYTAPGVQPQHF. For the CDR3, the DNA is TGTGCCAGCAGTTACACGGCCCCTGGGGTGCAGCCCCAGCATTTT. The chain couples TRBV6-6 to TRBJ1-5; no reliable D call. CDR1 MNHNY and CDR2 SVGAGI come from the germline V gene (reference sequence). CDR3 length: 15 residues. Trimming left V 2 bases short and J 7 bases short, with 15 bases between.